This record concerns one T cell receptor beta chain sequence. Its specificity is not known. The data were obtained in a study of cytomegalovirus exposure and HLA in healthy donors. Findings and caveats of the study: The tendency of first-cohort TCR clusters to co-occur in the roughly 110 validation repertoires emerged from a later analysis. Among TCR beta chains, those listed as cytomegalovirus-associated numbered over 150. Reports indicated that the classifier achieved high specificity and sensitivity in diagnosing cytomegalovirus status.

Some clones are missing from TCRdb's copy, which holds only in-frame ones; the method was immunoSEQ multiplex PCR. The sample comprises over 250,000 clones, just over 85% of which are singletons, and about 1% rests with the top ten. The study drew the donors from its 120-subject validation cohort, separate from the approximately 690-subject first cohort. Germline CDR1 reads MGHRA; CDR2 reads YSYEKL. This CDR3 spans 14 amino acids. J was trimmed by 5 bases and V by 4 bases; bases with no gene match: 4. The sample comprised PBMCs. The chain uses TRBV4-1 and TRBJ1-1; 10 bases are shared with TRBD1. This receptor was taken from a young woman in good health and CMV-seronegative. The chain's CDR3 is CASSPGQGRTEAFF. In nucleotides, the CDR3 is TGCGCCAGCAGCCCGGGACAGGGGAGAACTGAAGCTTTCTTT.